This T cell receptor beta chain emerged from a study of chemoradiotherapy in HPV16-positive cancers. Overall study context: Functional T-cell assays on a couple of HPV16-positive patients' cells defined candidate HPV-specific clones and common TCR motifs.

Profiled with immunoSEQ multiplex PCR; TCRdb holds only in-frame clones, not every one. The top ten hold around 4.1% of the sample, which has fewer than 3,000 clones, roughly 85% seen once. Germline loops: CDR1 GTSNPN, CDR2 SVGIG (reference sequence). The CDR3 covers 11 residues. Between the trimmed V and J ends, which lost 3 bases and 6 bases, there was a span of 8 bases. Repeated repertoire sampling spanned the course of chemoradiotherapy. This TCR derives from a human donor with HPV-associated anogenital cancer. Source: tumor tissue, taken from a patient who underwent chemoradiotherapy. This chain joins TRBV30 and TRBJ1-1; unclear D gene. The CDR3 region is CAWRAGSEAFF. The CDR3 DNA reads TGTGCCTGGAGGGCCGGTTCTGAAGCTTTCTTT.